The source of this TCR beta chain is a study of T cell responses to AZD1222 COVID-19 vaccine. The study, taken as a whole, reports: Only a handful of AZD1222 recipients tested seropositive at baseline.

Libraries were prepared by immunoSEQ multiplex PCR; TCRdb keeps only in-frame clonotypes and omits some of them. The repertoire holds about 120,000 clones, with over 75% as singletons. Germline-derived CDR1 and CDR2 are MNHEY and SVGEGT. The CDR3 contains 18 residues. After removal of 4 bases from V and 9 bases from J, the junction contained 16 bases not matched to a gene. Comment on this clone: What it binds is not known.

This TCR was recovered from an adult in good health. The chain links TRBV6-2 or TRBV6-3 to TRBJ2-3; 13 bases are a match to TRBD2. This specimen consisted of peripheral blood, obtained on day 0 of MenACWY control vaccination. CDR3 protein: CASSSTTSGGPVGGTQYF. In DNA, the CDR3 is TGTGCCAGCAGTTCCACGACTAGCGGGGGGCCGGTAGGAGGGACGCAGTATTTT.